The 5 T cell receptor beta chains in this list originate from one sample, sequenced in a study of T-cell reconstitution after alpha-beta-depleted transplantation in children (dated by TCRdb to 2015 to 2016). The library came from PCR. The listed sequencing device is Illumina HiSeq 2500. Molecular barcoding was employed in the preparation of TCR libraries, with unique molecular identifiers being used to normalize TCRbeta repertoire quantification. TCRdb itself trimmed the public reads at Q25 with fastp, ran MiXCR and retained productive beta chains. For every CDR3 protein sequence, its rows merge into one entry that carries the most common genes and DNA. For this sample there are some 130,000 distinct CDR3 sequences; approximately 8.7% appear just once. The ten largest clones represent 20% to 30% of the sample. Taken with the paper, the label for treatment or condition translates to: allogeneic hematopoietic cell transplantation with graft depleted of TCRalphabeta T cells and CD19 B cells.

The sequencing used PBMCs, mostly from graft donor cells, collected 180 days after TCRalphabeta/CD19-depleted stem cell transplant. The receptors here all came from a girl under two years old who had a stem cell transplant for combined immunodeficiency, so the T cells may come from the graft donor.

This chain joins TRBV20-1 and TRBJ2-5; a weak D match, TRBD1 (6 bases). V was cut by 6 bases and J by 1 base, with 12 bases left in between. Germline V CDR1 and CDR2: DFQATT, SNEGSKA (reference sequence). There are 13 residues in the CDR3. The CDR3 spells CSAGSGVQETQYF. CDR3 DNA sequence: TGCAGTGCCGGGTCAGGGGTCCAAGAGACCCAGTACTTC.

CDR3 in amino acids: CASAKGLSGNTIYF. In DNA form, the CDR3 reads TGTGCCAGCGCCAAGGGGCTCTCTGGAAACACCATATATTTT. This chain links TRBV6-1 with TRBJ1-3; D possibly corresponds to TRBD1 (5 bases). The CDR3 covers 14 residues. Germline V gives CDR1 MNHNS, CDR2 SASEGT. Trimming cost V 8 bases and J 0 bases, with 11 bases left between them.

This clonotype turned up a few times. The rearrangement joins TRBV24-1 to TRBJ2-1; unclear D gene. Trimming shortened V by 4 bases and J by 7 bases, and 10 bases separated the two germline ends. Germline V gene data show CDR1 as KGHDR and CDR2 as SFDVKD. CDR3 length: 13 residues. The CDR3 here is CATSELLGNEQFF. The CDR3 DNA reads as TGTGCCACCAGTGAACTACTGGGGAATGAGCAGTTCTTC.

The chain uses TRBV6-2 or TRBV6-3 and TRBJ2-7, with 8 bases matching TRBD1. This CDR3 has 16 amino acids. The germline V gene has CDR1 MNHEY and CDR2 SVGEGT. The ends lost 7 bases at V and 2 bases at J; junction bases unmatched: 13. The CDR3 loop is CASTTDWDRTTYEQYF. The DNA of the CDR3 is TGTGCCAGCACCACCGACTGGGACAGGACTACCTACGAGCAGTACTTC.

A few counts support this clonotype. This chain uses TRBV20-1 with TRBJ2-3; possibly TRBD2 for D (5 bases). V dropped 2 bases and J dropped 4 bases, with 13 bases sitting between them. The CDR3 spans 14 residues. The germline gives CDR1 DFQATT, CDR2 SNEGSKA (reference sequence). DNA of the CDR3: TGCAGTGCTAGACCCACTAGAGTTGCAGATACGCAGTATTTT. Translation gives CSARPTRVADTQYF.